This TCR beta chain emerged from a study of glioma-infiltrating T cells after dendritic cell vaccination. Study summary: Autologous tumor lysate-pulsed dendritic cell vaccination was given between about 2002 and 2012. Points from the study as a whole: Survival was not directly related to TCR clonality in these patients.

Sequenced by immunoSEQ multiplex PCR; TCRdb stores in-frame clones only, minus some. This repertoire shows around 100,000 clones, about four fifths found once; its top ten account for about 12%. CDR1 is LNHDA, CDR2 SQIVND, per germline (reference sequence). Trimming pared 1 base from V and 4 bases from J, leaving 13 bases between. The length of the CDR3 is 16 residues. This clone was observed many times. Its antigen is currently unknown. This receptor was taken from a human donor with glioblastoma. The rearrangement uses TRBV19 and TRBJ2-2; perhaps TRBD1 as D (5 bases). Source: blood, taken before dendritic cell vaccination. The CDR3 bases are TGTGCCAGTAGTATAGGACCTGGGGCCGCCACCGGGGAGCTGTTTTTT. Residues: CASSIGPGAATGELFF.